There are many counts of the clone carrying this T cell receptor (beta chain). Combining a sample-barcoded 5' primer with a J-beta primer mix, a second PCR ran for about 7 to 11 cycles. TCRdb re-derived calls from the 5' RACE reads in MiXCR, one entry per CDR3 protein. Of over 1,500,000 distinct CDR3 sequences in the sample, about two fifths are singletons; the top ten hold roughly 23%. CDR1 is ENHRY, CDR2 SYGVKD, per germline. The CDR3 length is 16 residues. With 10 bases removed from V and 0 bases from J, the gap between germline ends came to 18 bases. The data are from a study of blood T cells in healthy people across ages.

Sample: blood. The V and J genes are TRBV10-3 and TRBJ1-4; D is undetermined. The sequence came from a human donor in good health. CDR3 protein: CATRAGGPATNEKLFF. For the CDR3, the DNA is TGTGCCACCCGCGCCGGCGGCCCCGCAACTAATGAAAAACTGTTTTTT.